These T cell receptor beta chains were read from a single sample in a study of identical twins. TCRdb re-called the 5' RACE reads through MiXCR, storing one row per CDR3 protein. Of fewer than 550,000 distinct CDR3 sequences in the sample, roughly an eighth were seen once. The same data also contributed to another study, on yellow fever vaccine responses in identical twins.

Sequencing used CD4+ T cells sorted from blood. These receptors were collected from a woman under 30 in good health. Both conserved end residues are part of each CDR3. Fields, in order: V gene, J gene, clone size, D gene, CDR3 DNA, CDR3 protein. D genes are given only for firm matches. Not all rows give a size; the values are once, few, many and, for expanded clones, a class.

TRBV7-2	TRBJ2-6	NA	TRBD2	TGTGCCAGCCGCCGCCGGACTAGCGAGGCCGTCCTGACTTTC	CASRRRTSEAVLTF
TRBV18	TRBJ2-5	NA	NA	TGTGCCAGCTCACCAGTCGCAGGGGAGGCCCAGTACTTC	CASSPVAGEAQYF
TRBV15	TRBJ2-3	few	NA	TGTGCCACCAGCAAATGGGCCGACTCTAGCACAGATACGCAGTATTTT	CATSKWADSSTDTQYF
TRBV25-1	TRBJ1-2	NA	NA	TGTGCCAGCAGGAGTGCGGGGGCGAACTATGGCTACACCTTC	CASRSAGANYGYTF
TRBV7-3	TRBJ2-6	NA	NA	TGTGCCAGCAGCTTGGATGGGACCGCATTGGGGGGGGCCAACGTCCTGACTTTC	CASSLDGTALGGANVLTF
TRBV3-1	TRBJ2-4	NA	TRBD1	TGTGCCAGCAGCCAAGATTTGACAGGGGGGAAAAAGCTAGCCAAAAACATTCAGTACTTC	CASSQDLTGGKKLAKNIQYF
TRBV10-3	TRBJ2-2	many	NA	TGTGCCATCAGGGGGGACGGCAACACCGGGGAGCTGTTTTTT	CAIRGDGNTGELFF
TRBV5-1	TRBJ2-7	many	NA	TGCGCCAGCAGCTTGTTGGGGGCTAGCTCCTACGAGCAGTACTTC	CASSLLGASSYEQYF
TRBV4-2	TRBJ2-7	few	NA	TGTGCCAGCAGCGGGTCGTCAGGTTCCTACGAGCAGTACTTC	CASSGSSGSYEQYF
TRBV7-2	TRBJ2-7	NA	TRBD1	TGTGCCAGCAGCTTAGGGGGACAGGGGGTATCCTACGAGCAGTACTTC	CASSLGGQGVSYEQYF
TRBV12-3/TRBV12-4	TRBJ2-7	few	NA	TGTGCCAGCAGTTTGGGGGGGCCCAACGAGCAGTACTTC	CASSLGGPNEQYF
TRBV7-2	TRBJ2-3	many	TRBD2	TGTGCCAGCAGCTTAGGTGGGACTCCGGGGGGACCGTTGACGCAGTATTTT	CASSLGGTPGGPLTQYF
TRBV4-2	TRBJ2-7	many	NA	TGTGCCAGCAGCCAACTTGACGGTTACGAGCAGTACTTC	CASSQLDGYEQYF
TRBV6-1	TRBJ1-5	few	NA	TGTGCCAGCAGGGCGGGTAGCAATCAGCCCCAGCATTTT	CASRAGSNQPQHF
TRBV12-3/TRBV12-4	TRBJ2-1	many	NA	TGTGCCAGCAGTTTGGTCAATGAGCAGTTCTTC	CASSLVNEQFF
TRBV2	TRBJ1-5	NA	TRBD1	TGTGCCAGCAGTTACGCGGGACAGGGGGTGCCCCAGCATTTT	CASSYAGQGVPQHF
TRBV5-5	TRBJ2-2	many	NA	TGTGCCAGCAGCTTCGACCTAGGCACCGGGGAGCTGTTTTTT	CASSFDLGTGELFF
TRBV27	TRBJ2-6	few	TRBD1	TGTGCCAGCAGTTCATACAGGGGGAAAGGCTCTGGGGCCAACGTCCTGACTTTC	CASSSYRGKGSGANVLTF
TRBV6-1	TRBJ2-2	NA	NA	TGTGCCAGCCTGCAATTGGCAGGGGTAACCGGGGAGCTGTTTTTT	CASLQLAGVTGELFF
TRBV5-1	TRBJ2-1	many	TRBD2	TGCGCCAGCAGCCCGTTCCGGACTAGCGGGAGGGTCCGCTTC	CASSPFRTSGRVRF
TRBV5-1	TRBJ2-2	many	NA	TGTGCCAGCAGCTTGGGGGATACCGGGGAGCTGTTTTTT	CASSLGDTGELFF
TRBV4-3	TRBJ2-7	few	NA	TGCGCCAGCAGCCTACAAGGGGAGGTCACACATTTAGGTTTCTCGTACGAGCAGTACTTC	CASSLQGEVTHLGFSYEQYF
TRBV4-3	TRBJ2-2	NA	TRBD2	TGCGCCAGCAGCCAAGCCGCGACTAGCGGGAACACCGGGGAGCTGTTTTTT	CASSQAATSGNTGELFF
TRBV6-2/TRBV6-3	TRBJ2-1	NA	NA	TGTGCCAGCAGTTCATATCCAGAGCAGTTCTTC	CASSSYPEQFF
TRBV5-1	TRBJ2-1	NA	TRBD2	TGCGCCAGCAGGATGGCTAGCGGGACGAATGAGCAGTTCTTC	CASRMASGTNEQFF
TRBV6-2/TRBV6-3	TRBJ2-1	few	NA	TGTGCCAGCAGTCCAGTCCCATATCCCAATGAGCAGTTCTTC	CASSPVPYPNEQFF
TRBV13	TRBJ2-3	NA	NA	TGTGCCAGCAGCTTAACCGGCCCCTCCACAGATACGCAGTATTTT	CASSLTGPSTDTQYF
TRBV7-9	TRBJ2-7	NA	TRBD1	TGTGCCAGCAGCCGCGGGACAGGGATCGGCTACGAGCAGTACTTC	CASSRGTGIGYEQYF
TRBV4-3	TRBJ1-5	NA	NA	TGCGCCAGCAGCCAAGATTTAGGCGTCAATCAGCCCCAGCATTTT	CASSQDLGVNQPQHF
TRBV14	TRBJ2-7	NA	NA	TGTGCCAGCAGCCCGGTCCCGGCTGTGACGGGGGAGCAGTACTTC	CASSPVPAVTGEQYF
TRBV3-1	TRBJ2-2	once	TRBD2	TGTGCCAGCAGACCCCGGATGGCGGGGGGCACCGGGGAGCTGTTTTTT	CASRPRMAGGTGELFF
TRBV6-1	TRBJ2-1	few	NA	TGTGCCAGCACCAGACTTATAATACAGGGTCGTAATCCCAACAATGAGCAGTTCTTC	CASTRLIIQGRNPNNEQFF
TRBV5-1	TRBJ2-1	NA	NA	TGCGCCAGCAGCTTGGATGGGACCCCTAACAATGAGCAGTTCTTC	CASSLDGTPNNEQFF
TRBV12-3/TRBV12-4	TRBJ1-2	NA	NA	TGTGCCAGCAAACTATCGCCCCAAGCAATGGGTGGCTACACCTTC	CASKLSPQAMGGYTF
TRBV6-2/TRBV6-3	TRBJ2-7	NA	NA	TGTGCCAGCAGTTACCCAGCGGATACAACCTACGAGCAGTACTTC	CASSYPADTTYEQYF
TRBV10-1	TRBJ1-4	few	NA	TGCGCCAGCAGCGACCCCGGGATGGGGAATGAAAAACTGTTTTTT	CASSDPGMGNEKLFF
TRBV15	TRBJ1-5	NA	NA	TGTGCCACCAGCAGAGTTATAGATCAGCCCCAGCATTTT	CATSRVIDQPQHF
TRBV20-1	TRBJ1-3	NA	NA	TGCAGTGCTAGGGGAAATACAGGGAAATTCGCTGGAAACACCATATATTTT	CSARGNTGKFAGNTIYF
TRBV28	TRBJ1-2	few	NA	TGTGCCAGCAGTTTATGGGACAAAGGCGGTGGCTACACCTTC	CASSLWDKGGGYTF
TRBV7-6	TRBJ2-7	NA	NA	TGTGCCAGCAGCTTAGGGCCGATACTGGAGCAGTACTTC	CASSLGPILEQYF
TRBV11-2	TRBJ1-2	NA	NA	TGTGCCAGCAGCTCCCATAGGACAGCTTATGGCTACACCTTC	CASSSHRTAYGYTF
TRBV2	TRBJ2-7	few	NA	TGTGCCAGCAAGAATAACCGGGACACGTACTTC	CASKNNRDTYF